The clone carrying this T cell receptor beta chain was detected only once. The authors' processing: Nucleated cell number was recorded as an estimate derived from reference gene primer amplification. Repertoires were generated with immunoSEQ multiplex PCR, while TCRdb's copy carries only in-frame clones and drops some. Clonal size and the V and J genes are those of that table, whereas D and trimming came from the DNA. The data show fewer than 350,000 clones, 86% seen once. The sample comes from a study of blood T cell repertoires in COVID-19. Study overall: There were acute and convalescent COVID-19 samples, and they came from the United States, Italy and Spain. T cells, B-cell-depleted T cells, or PBMCs supplied cDNA or gDNA.

The V end was cut by 5 bases, the J end by 7 bases, with 18 bases between. The CDR3 length is 15 residues. Germline assignment: CDR1 SGHTA and CDR2 FQGNSA. Enrolment of Seattle patients took place during active infection, and they were followed longitudinally. This sequence originates from a woman in her seventies with COVID-19, enrolled during active disease. Material: peripheral blood. This chain joins TRBV7-2 and TRBJ2-1, with D maybe TRBD1 (6 bases). In nucleotides, the CDR3 is TGTGCCAGCAGCCCAGGGGCAGGGTTGGGTAATGAGCAGTTCTTC. It yields the protein CASSPGAGLGNEQFF.